What follows is one T cell receptor (beta chain) and its context. Its target is not known. These data are taken from a study of shared clonotypes between healthy human individuals. Findings and limits, study-wide: On the whole, naive subsets had larger estimated richness than memory subsets had. Sharing of clonotypes among donors was expected to vary with sequencing depth. The study sampled only blood, and tissue repertoires likely differ.

CDR1 is MNHEY and CDR2 is SMNVEV in the germline V gene (reference sequence). The V segment lost 5 bases and the J segment 11 bases; nucleotides outside the gene matches: 15. CDR3 length: 14 residues. For each subset, genomic DNA was distributed in equal portions over several immunoSEQ plates. Here immunoSEQ multiplex PCR was the method, and the copy in TCRdb shows in-frame clones only, minus some. The data hold roughly 1 million clones, with roughly 70% observed a single time. This TCR was sampled from a man in his late teens or twenties in good health. Sequencing was done on a sample of memory CD4+ T cells sorted from blood. This sample's subset: CD45RA-negative fraction. This chain links TRBV27 with TRBJ2-7, with TRBD2 identical over 7 bases. The CDR3 protein is CASSLGLRIGQEYF. The CDR3 DNA follows: TGTGCCAGCAGTCTGGGACTACGAATAGGGCAGGAGTACTTC.